One and the same sample provided the 3 T cell receptor beta chains below, sequenced in a study of blood T cell repertoires in COVID-19. Produced via immunoSEQ multiplex PCR; TCRdb's table is partial and in-frame only. This table holds nearly 55,000 clones, 86% found once. The sequenced material came from peripheral blood. These receptors all stem from a man in his sixties or seventies with active COVID-19.

This clone qualifies as medium-sized. The sample holds other DNA sequences that translate to the same CDR3. The chain uses TRBV9 and TRBJ2-7; 11 nucleotides match TRBD1. V trimming: 2 bases; J trimming: 4 bases; junction bases outside the gene matches: 2. The germline V gene encodes CDR1 SGDLS and CDR2 YYNGEE. This CDR3 spans 14 amino acids. CDR3 DNA: TGTGCCAGCAGCGTCGGACAGGGGGCTTACGAGCAGTACTTC. Its translation: CASSVGQGAYEQYF.

The V and J genes are TRBV18 and TRBJ2-7, with TRBD2 matching over 8 bases. J gave up 3 bases and V 3 bases, and 4 bases lay outside the gene matches. Germline V gene data show CDR1 as KGHSH and CDR2 as LQKENI. This CDR3 spans 14 amino acids. The CDR3 protein is CASSPSGGFYEQYF. The CDR3 DNA is TGTGCCAGCTCACCGAGCGGGGGATTCTACGAGCAGTACTTC.

The chain is built from TRBV5-4 and TRBJ2-7; TRBD1 matches 9 bases. Germline CDR1 SGHNT, CDR2 YYREEE (reference sequence). The J segment lost 3 bases and the V segment lost 7 bases, leaving 11 bases of the junction unmatched. This CDR3 is built from 15 residues. CDR3 in amino acids: CASGPRTGDDYEQYF. DNA of the CDR3: TGTGCCAGCGGGCCCCGGACAGGGGACGACTACGAGCAGTACTTC.